The 19 T cell receptor beta chains in this list originate from one sample, sequenced in a study of blood T cell repertoires in COVID-19. Measured with immunoSEQ multiplex PCR; TCRdb has only the in-frame clones, and not every one. The sample holds some 70,000 clones; more than 70% are singletons and the top ten take about 6.4%. The source material was peripheral blood. These receptors were obtained from a woman in her seventies with acute or convalescent COVID-19.

V usage is TRBV7-9 and J usage is TRBJ1-1; D uncertain. The V gene lost 1 base and the J gene lost 0 bases, with 6 bases spanning the gap. This CDR3 region has 14 residues. The germline gives CDR1 SEHNR, CDR2 FQNEAQ (reference sequence). This chain's CDR3 is CASSLGSLNTEAFF. CDR3 DNA sequence: TGTGCCAGCAGCTTAGGCAGTTTGAACACTGAAGCTTTCTTT.

This clone showed up just a few times. The CDR3 protein is CASSPTSGEGATQYF. CDR3 sequence (DNA): TGTGCCAGCAGCCCGACTAGCGGGGAAGGTGCGACCCAGTACTTC. The chain uses TRBV7-2 and TRBJ2-5, with 11 bases fitting TRBD2. J was trimmed by 7 bases and V by 5 bases; bases with no gene match: 9. Germline CDR1 reads SGHTA; CDR2 reads FQGNSA. This CDR3 spans 15 amino acids.

In its sample, this clone was seen once. This chain uses TRBV7-3 with TRBJ2-1; tentative D call: TRBD2 (7 bases). Germline CDR1 is SGHTA and CDR2 is FQGTGA. Trimming shortened V by 2 bases and J by 4 bases, and 12 bases separated the two germline ends. This CDR3 has 15 amino acids. CDR3 nucleotide sequence: TGTGCCAGCAGCTTAGCGGGGGCCCTATACAATGAGCAGTTCTTC. Protein product: CASSLAGALYNEQFF.

DNA of the CDR3: TGTGCCAGCAGCAAAAGACAGGTAGCCAAAAACATTCAGTACTTC. Translation gives CASSKRQVAKNIQYF. The chain is built from TRBV28 and TRBJ2-4; tentatively, D is TRBD1 (6 bases). Trimming shortened V by 6 bases and J by 0 bases, and 12 bases separated the two germline ends. The CDR3 sequence is 15 residues long. The V gene's germline CDR1 is MDHEN and CDR2 SYDVKM.

V gene TRBV4-1 combines with J gene TRBJ1-2; 7 positions match TRBD1. The CDR3 is 15 amino acids. Germline assignment: CDR1 MGHRA and CDR2 YSYEKL. The V and J ends lost 0 bases and 2 bases, in that order; junction bases with no gene match: 3. CDR3 in amino acids: CASSQDPQGNYGYTF. The CDR3 DNA reads TGCGCCAGCAGCCAAGATCCACAGGGGAACTATGGCTACACCTTC.

The chain employs TRBV5-1 and TRBJ2-7; 7 nucleotides align to TRBD1. Trimming at V came to 0 bases and at J to 4 bases, leaving 4 bases not matched to a gene. Per germline, CDR1 SGHRS and CDR2 YFSETQ. The CDR3 is 14 residues long. For the CDR3, the DNA is TGCGCCAGCAGCTTGGTAGGGGGCGGGTACGAGCAGTACTTC. Amino acids: CASSLVGGGYEQYF. Together with reference TRBV5-1 and TRBJ2-7, the CDR3 gives the full variable domain: KAGVTQTPRYLIKTRGQQVTLSCSPISGHRSVSWYQQTPGQGLQFLFEYFSETQRNKGNFPGRFSGRQFSNSRSEMNVSTLELGDSALYLCASSLVGGGYEQYFGPGTRLTVT.

V is TRBV5-1 and J is TRBJ2-5; 8 bases match TRBD1. V was pared by 1 base and J by 2 bases, with 4 bases of the junction left unmatched. Germline V gene sequence: CDR1 SGHRS, CDR2 YFSETQ. This CDR3 has 15 residues. CDR3: CASSLPGGAQETQYF. The DNA of the CDR3 is TGCGCCAGCAGCTTGCCAGGGGGCGCACAAGAGACCCAGTACTTC. Full variable domain (outside the CDR3, taken from reference TRBV5-1 and TRBJ2-5): KAGVTQTPRYLIKTRGQQVTLSCSPISGHRSVSWYQQTPGQGLQFLFEYFSETQRNKGNFPGRFSGRQFSNSRSEMNVSTLELGDSALYLCASSLPGGAQETQYFGPGTRLLVL.

This rearrangement joins TRBV6-5 to TRBJ1-2; D call uncertain. Per germline, CDR1 MNHEY and CDR2 SVGAGI. The CDR3 has 14 amino acids. V lost 4 bases and J lost 7, with 16 bases in between. The CDR3 sequence: CASSSTGSILGYTF. The CDR3 region has the DNA TGTGCCAGCAGTTCCACGGGATCCATCCTTGGCTACACCTTC.

The table lists this clone with a few counts. The V gene is TRBV29-1, the J gene TRBJ1-1; D is unresolved. The V end was cut by 4 bases, the J end by 7 bases, with 16 bases between. This CDR3 has 13 residues. CDR1 and CDR2 from the germline V gene are SQVTM and ANQGSEA. The chain's CDR3 is CSVAARLSGEAFF. The CDR3 coding sequence is TGCAGCGTTGCGGCCAGGTTGAGCGGTGAAGCTTTCTTT.

The V call is TRBV6-4, the J call TRBJ2-3; D is unclear. Germline CDR1 reads MRHNA; CDR2 reads SNTAGT. V lost 0 bases and J lost 1, with 8 bases in between. The CDR3 is 15 amino acids. The CDR3 protein is CASSDSAAGTDTQYF. Here the CDR3 DNA reads TGTGCCAGCAGTGACTCCGCGGCTGGCACAGATACGCAGTATTTT.

V usage is TRBV6-6 and J usage is TRBJ1-5; D ambiguous. This CDR3 is built from 13 residues. V gave up 9 bases and J gave up 4 bases, with 13 bases separating them. The germline gives CDR1 MNHNY, CDR2 SVGAGI (reference sequence). The CDR3 spells CASRWEKNQPQHF. Written as DNA, the CDR3 is TGTGCCAGTCGTTGGGAGAAGAATCAGCCCCAGCATTTT.

The chain carries TRBV7-9 and TRBJ1-5; a weak D match, TRBD1 (6 bases). This CDR3 is 17 amino acids long. CDR1 is SEHNR, CDR2 FQNEAQ, per germline (reference sequence). V lost 3 bases, J lost 2 bases, and 17 bases lay in between. The CDR3 loop is CASSFWGGQLGNQPQHF. Here the CDR3 DNA reads TGTGCCAGCAGCTTTTGGGGTGGACAGCTTGGCAATCAGCCCCAGCATTTT.

The chain recombines TRBV18 with TRBJ1-3; 11 bases map to TRBD1. Trimming removed 2 bases from V and 0 bases from J; junction bases left unmatched: 6. CDR3 length equals 18 residues. Germline CDR1 and CDR2: KGHSH and LQKENI. CDR3 in DNA: TGTGCCAGCTCACCATGGGGAGGACAGGGGGCCTCTGGAAACACCATATATTTT. This translates into CASSPWGGQGASGNTIYF.

This chain uses TRBV2 with TRBJ1-5; TRBD1 might be the D (5 bases). With 6 bases removed from V and 1 base from J, the gap between germline ends came to 16 bases. The CDR3 consists of 16 residues. Germline CDR1 and CDR2: SNHLY and FYNNEI. The DNA of the CDR3 is TGTGCCAGCAGGCCCCTACGGGGGGGAAGCAATCAGCCCCAGCATTTT. Translated, it gives CASRPLRGGSNQPQHF.

V and J are TRBV2 and TRBJ1-2; TRBD1 agrees at 7 bases. The CDR3 is 13 residues long. V lost 6 bases to trimming and J lost 6 bases; unmatched junction nucleotides: 7. CDR1 is SNHLY, CDR2 FYNNEI, per germline. The DNA for the CDR3 is TGTGCCAGCAGAAGACAGACAGGGAATGGCTACACCTTC. Its protein is CASRRQTGNGYTF.

Only a few counts were recorded for this clone. This CDR3 reads CASSSLQGATGANVLTF. In DNA, the CDR3 is TGTGCCAGCAGTTCATTACAGGGGGCAACTGGGGCCAACGTCCTGACTTTC. The genes are TRBV7-8 and TRBJ2-6, with 9 bases lining up with TRBD1. The CDR3 is 17 amino acids. The junction had 8 bases not matched to a gene; V was cut back by 6 bases and J by 2 bases. Germline loops: CDR1 SGHVS, CDR2 FQNEAQ.

This clone appeared a few times. This rearrangement joins TRBV9 to TRBJ1-6; the D gene is possibly TRBD1 (5 bases). The CDR3 is 15 residues long. Germline loops: CDR1 SGDLS, CDR2 YYNGEE. V gave up 4 bases and J gave up 5 bases, with 13 bases separating them. The CDR3 nucleotides are TGTGCCAGCAGCCCCCTAGGGGCGGATAATTCACCCCTCCACTTT. Its protein is CASSPLGADNSPLHF. The full variable domain, its missing parts supplied by reference TRBV9 and TRBJ1-6, is DSGVTQTPKHLITATGQRVTLRCSPRSGDLSVYWYQQSLDQGLQFLIQYYNGEERAKGNILERFSAQQFPDLHSELNLSSLELGDSALYFCASSPLGADNSPLHFGNGTRLTVT.

This sequence joins TRBV9 and TRBJ1-4; D is undetermined. V lost 4 bases and J lost 8, with 12 bases in between. The CDR3 consists of 13 residues. Germline CDR1 and CDR2: SGDLS and YYNGEE. The CDR3 DNA reads TGTGCCAGCAGCCCCGGGCGGGCCGAAAAACTGTTTTTT. It is translated as CASSPGRAEKLFF.

The rearrangement joins TRBV28 to TRBJ1-5, with 7 positions matching TRBD1. V lost 4 bases, J lost 2 bases, and 5 bases stayed unmatched. The germline V gene has CDR1 MDHEN and CDR2 SYDVKM. The CDR3 has 15 amino acids. CDR3 loop: CASSYRGGGNQPQHF. The CDR3 nucleotides are TGTGCCAGCAGTTACAGGGGAGGAGGCAATCAGCCCCAGCATTTT.